Listed here are 14 T cell receptor beta chains from one sample, sequenced in a study of PD-L1 blockade in urothelial cancer. Produced via immunoSEQ multiplex PCR; TCRdb's table is partial and in-frame only. The sample lists about 19,000 clones, around 88% occurring once. The starting material was PBMCs, obtained around atezolizumab (anti-PD-L1) treatment. Source of these receptors: a man aged 50 to 59 with urothelial cancer.

The chain recombines TRBV7-2 with TRBJ1-5, with D perhaps matching TRBD1 (6 bases). Trimming shortened V by 2 bases and J by 0 bases, and 17 bases separated the two germline ends. Per the germline V gene, CDR1 is SGHTA and CDR2 is FQGNSA. The length of the CDR3 is 18 residues. Here the CDR3 reads CASSLPFWDNYSNQPQHF. The CDR3 DNA sequence: TGTGCCAGCAGCTTACCATTCTGGGACAACTATAGCAATCAGCCCCAGCATTTT.

The rearrangement links TRBV11-2 to TRBJ2-1; unclear D gene. The CDR3 is 11 residues long. Deletions cut 5 bases from V and 7 bases from J, with 6 bases between. Germline-derived CDR1 and CDR2 are SGHAT and FQNNGV. The CDR3 DNA follows: TGTGCCAGCAGCACGAGAAATGAGCAGTTCTTC. The encoded protein is CASSTRNEQFF.

The genes are TRBV7-9 and TRBJ2-2; D not resolved. V lost 5 bases and J 7 bases, leaving 5 bases between the germline ends. Germline lookup yields CDR1 SEHNR and CDR2 FQNEAQ (reference sequence). There are 11 residues in the CDR3. This chain's CDR3 is CASSPSGELFF. The CDR3 DNA reads TGTGCCAGCAGCCCGAGCGGGGAGCTGTTTTTT.

The rearrangement uses TRBV10-3 and TRBJ1-1, with D possibly matching TRBD1 (5 bases). V lost 0 bases and J lost 8, with 13 bases in between. The CDR3 covers 14 residues. Looked up from germline, CDR1 is ENHRY and CDR2 is SYGVKD. The CDR3 coding sequence is TGTGCCATCAGTGAGTCGAGACAGCCCTTCGAAGCTTTCTTT. Translated, it gives CAISESRQPFEAFF.

The genes are TRBV6-4 and TRBJ2-3; 8 nucleotides align to TRBD2. This CDR3 is built from 16 residues. The germline V gene encodes CDR1 MRHNA and CDR2 SNTAGT. V lost 5 bases, J lost 4 bases, and 11 bases stayed unmatched. CDR3 DNA: TGTGCCAGCAGTCCTATGAGCGGGAGAGGCGCAGATACGCAGTATTTT. Its protein is CASSPMSGRGADTQYF.

The gene calls are TRBV9 and TRBJ1-1; 7 bases match TRBD1. Per germline, CDR1 SGDLS and CDR2 YYNGEE. Trimming at V came to 3 bases and at J to 3 bases, leaving 8 bases not matched to a gene. The length of the CDR3 is 15 residues. The CDR3 here is CASSEPQGWDTEAFF. CDR3 nucleotides: TGTGCCAGCAGCGAACCACAGGGGTGGGACACTGAAGCTTTCTTT.

The chain has TRBV21-1 and TRBJ2-5; the D call of TRBD2 is as the table states it, not checked on the DNA. TRBV21-1 is classified as a pseudogene. CDR3 length: 19 amino acids. CDR3 in DNA: TGTGCCAGCAGCAAACCCGTGGCTAGCGGGGGGGCGCGATCAGAGACCCAGTACTTC. This encodes CASSKPVASGGARSETQYF.

The chain joins TRBV7-3 to TRBJ2-5; 12 bases fit TRBD2. CDR1 and CDR2 from the germline V gene are SGHTA and FQGTGA. This CDR3 comprises 18 residues. With V trimmed by 5 bases and J by 4 bases, 14 bases remained unmatched. The CDR3 nucleotides read TGTGCCAGCAGCCCCCATGCTAGCGGGGGGGATGACCCAGAGACCCAGTACTTC. Translating it yields CASSPHASGGDDPETQYF.

CDR3 nucleotides: TGTGCCAGCCGACAGGGGGCCTACGAGCAGTACTTC. Amino acids: CASRQGAYEQYF. The chain is built from TRBV6-1 and TRBJ2-7, with 9 bases that match TRBD1. After removal of 8 bases from V and 2 bases from J, the junction contained 1 base not matched to a gene. The CDR3 extends over 12 amino acids. Germline lookup yields CDR1 MNHNS and CDR2 SASEGT.

J is TRBJ2-7 and V is TRBV4-1, with 14 bases aligning to TRBD2. The germline gives CDR1 MGHRA, CDR2 YSYEKL. V lost 4 bases to trimming and J lost 6 bases; unmatched junction nucleotides: 2. The CDR3 is 14 residues long. This chain's CDR3 is CASSPGLAGGEQYF. The CDR3 DNA is TGCGCCAGCAGCCCCGGACTAGCGGGAGGCGAGCAGTACTTC.

The chain is built from TRBV11-2 and TRBJ2-6; weak D call: TRBD2 (5 bases). V shed 3 bases and J shed 2 bases, with 8 bases lying between them. This CDR3 has 15 amino acids. The germline V gene has CDR1 SGHAT and CDR2 FQNNGV. This chain's CDR3 is CASSFRGAGANVLTF. Here the CDR3 DNA reads TGTGCCAGCAGCTTCCGGGGAGCTGGGGCCAACGTCCTGACTTTC. The full variable domain, completed using reference TRBV11-2 and TRBJ2-6, is EAGVAQSPRYKIIEKRQSVAFWCNPISGHATLYWYQQILGQGPKLLIQFQNNGVVDDSQLPKDRFSAERLKGVDSTLKIQPAKLEDSAVYLCASSFRGAGANVLTFGAGSRLTVL.

The table lists this clone with a count of one. The J gene is TRBJ2-5, the V gene TRBV29-1; no clear D gene. Per germline, CDR1 SQVTM and CDR2 ANQGSEA. Between the trimmed V and J ends, which lost 0 bases and 0 bases, there was a span of 14 bases. The CDR3 has 16 amino acids. CDR3 sequence (DNA): TGCAGCGTTGAAGAAGTGACAAGTTGGTACCAAGAGACCCAGTACTTC. This codes for CSVEEVTSWYQETQYF. The full variable domain, its missing parts supplied by reference TRBV29-1 and TRBJ2-5, is SAVISQKPSRDICQRGTSLTIQCQVDSQVTMMFWYRQQPGQSLTLIATANQGSEATYESGFVIDKFPISRPNLTFSTLTVSNMSPEDSSIYLCSVEEVTSWYQETQYFGPGTRLLVL.

This chain links TRBV7-9 with TRBJ2-5; tentatively, D is TRBD2 (6 bases). The CDR3 contains 14 residues. Looked up from germline, CDR1 is SEHNR and CDR2 is FQNEAQ (reference sequence). V dropped 1 base and J dropped 4 bases, with 10 bases sitting between them. The CDR3 nucleotides read TGTGCCAGCAGCTTAGATGCGGGGCCAGAGACCCAGTACTTC. Protein product: CASSLDAGPETQYF. The full variable domain, in which reference TRBV7-9 and TRBJ2-5 provide the parts outside the CDR3, is DTGVSQNPRHKITKRGQNVTFRCDPISEHNRLYWYRQTLGQGPEFLTYFQNEAQLEKSRLLSDRFSAERPKGSFSTLEIQRTEQGDSAMYLCASSLDAGPETQYFGPGTRLLVL.

The V gene is TRBV5-1, the J gene TRBJ1-2, with D perhaps TRBD1 (6 bases). The CDR3 totals 20 residues. The germline V gene encodes CDR1 SGHRS and CDR2 YFSETQ. V lost 1 base and J 1 base, leaving 26 bases between the germline ends. The CDR3 sequence: CASSLNTPSIGQTHNYGYTF. The CDR3 DNA reads TGCGCCAGCAGCTTGAATACCCCTTCAATCGGACAGACTCATAACTATGGCTACACCTTC.